Listed here are 31 T cell receptor beta chains from one sample, sequenced in a study of blood T cell repertoires in COVID-19. The data were produced by immunoSEQ multiplex PCR, yet TCRdb's version contains in-frame clones alone and is incomplete. The sample lists 270,000 or so clones, approximately 81% occurring once. Sequenced material: peripheral blood. The receptors here all came from a woman aged 60-75 years with active or convalescent COVID-19.

The chain is built from TRBV10-2 and TRBJ2-7; D perhaps matches TRBD1 (6 bases). Between the trimmed V and J ends, which lost 5 bases and 2 bases, there was a span of 13 bases. This CDR3 contains 14 residues. Germline CDR1 reads WSHSY; CDR2 reads SAAADI. The CDR3 loop reads CASSTGRVPYEQYF. The CDR3 DNA sequence: TGCGCCAGCAGTACAGGGCGCGTCCCCTACGAGCAGTACTTC.

V usage is TRBV14 and J usage is TRBJ1-1, with D hard to call. Trimming took 2 bases from V and 1 from J, leaving 5 bases between them. The CDR3 contains 13 residues. Germline V gives CDR1 SGHDN, CDR2 FVKESK. CDR3 DNA: TGTGCCAGCAGCCAACAGGCGAACACTGAAGCTTTCTTT. It yields the protein CASSQQANTEAFF. Drawing the rest from reference TRBV14 and TRBJ1-1, the complete variable domain is EAGVTQFPSHSVIEKGQTVTLRCDPISGHDNLYWYRRVMGKEIKFLLHFVKESKQDESGMPNNRFLAERTGGTYSTLKVQPAELEDSGVYFCASSQQANTEAFFGQGTRLTVV.

The rearrangement links TRBV5-3 to TRBJ1-5; maybe TRBD1 (5 bases). TRBV5-3 is an ORF, and what it does is uncertain. V was clipped by 1 base and J by 7 bases, with 9 bases between them. This CDR3 has 13 amino acids. Written as DNA, the CDR3 is TGTGCCAGAAGCTTGTACGGGGGGCAGCCCCAGCATTTT. Its translation is CARSLYGGQPQHF.

This clone has only one observation. The same CDR3 is also encoded by other DNA sequences in this sample. The chain recombines TRBV9 with TRBJ2-1; 8 positions match TRBD2. The V segment lost 0 bases and the J segment 3 bases; nucleotides outside the gene matches: 2. Germline lookup yields CDR1 SGDLS and CDR2 YYNGEE. The CDR3 spans 15 residues. The DNA of the CDR3 is TGTGCCAGCAGCGTAGGTGGGACTAGCTACAATGAGCAGTTCTTC. This codes for CASSVGGTSYNEQFF.

This clone showed up just once. The rearrangement joins TRBV7-8 to TRBJ2-7; D possibly corresponds to TRBD1 (7 bases). The germline V and J ends were trimmed by 5 bases and 6 bases, with 26 bases remaining between them. Germline CDR1 and CDR2: SGHVS and FQNEAQ. The CDR3 has 17 amino acids. The CDR3 protein is CASSLVEGAPRPGEQYF. The CDR3 nucleotides are TGTGCCAGCAGCCTAGTGGAGGGGGCCCCCAGACCGGGCGAGCAGTACTTC.

The V call is TRBV5-5, the J call TRBJ2-2; 9 bases are shared with TRBD2. Trimming took 7 bases from V and 0 from J; bases not matched to a gene: 4. The V gene's germline CDR1 is SGHKS and CDR2 YYEKEE (reference sequence). The CDR3 is 15 amino acids. The chain's CDR3 is CASQLAGPNTGELFF. CDR3 sequence (DNA): TGTGCCAGCCAGCTAGCGGGGCCGAACACCGGGGAGCTGTTTTTT.

The chain combines TRBV9 with TRBJ1-2, with D unclear. This CDR3 region has 16 residues. V lost 6 bases to trimming and J lost 4 bases, with 22 bases between them. Germline loops: CDR1 SGDLS, CDR2 YYNGEE. The CDR3, as DNA: TGTGCCAGCAACCTCTCGTGGAGTACCACGGGCTATGGCTACACCTTC. Translation gives CASNLSWSTTGYGYTF.

The genes are TRBV5-1 and TRBJ2-5; D is ambiguous. Between the trimmed V and J ends, which lost 1 base and 4 bases, there was a span of 5 bases. Germline lookup yields CDR1 SGHRS and CDR2 YFSETQ. CDR3 length: 12 residues. CDR3 residues: CASSLSRETQYF. The CDR3 DNA sequence: TGCGCCAGCAGCTTGTCGCGAGAGACCCAGTACTTC. Full variable domain (outside the CDR3, taken from reference TRBV5-1 and TRBJ2-5): KAGVTQTPRYLIKTRGQQVTLSCSPISGHRSVSWYQQTPGQGLQFLFEYFSETQRNKGNFPGRFSGRQFSNSRSEMNVSTLELGDSALYLCASSLSRETQYFGPGTRLLVL.

The rearrangement uses TRBV7-3 and TRBJ1-2; TRBD1 matches 7 bases. V dropped 5 bases and J dropped 2; count of bases not matched to a gene: 2. Per the germline V gene, CDR1 is SGHTA and CDR2 is FQGTGA. The CDR3 is made up of 13 amino acids. The CDR3 sequence: CASSPTGNYGYTF. The CDR3 coding sequence is TGTGCCAGCAGCCCGACAGGGAACTATGGCTACACCTTC.

The CDR3 DNA follows: TGTGCCAGTAGCTTAGCCAGCGGGGGGGCCGTCACTGAGCAGTTCTTC. It translates to CASSLASGGAVTEQFF. This chain joins TRBV19 and TRBJ2-1, with 10 bases aligning to TRBD2. Trimming took 6 bases from V and 9 from J; bases not matched to a gene: 14. The CDR3 spans 16 residues. CDR1 and CDR2 from the germline V gene are LNHDA and SQIVND (reference sequence).

The chain joins TRBV24-1 to TRBJ2-7; TRBD2 is a possible D gene (6 bases). Between the trimmed V and J ends, which lost 8 bases and 6 bases, there was a span of 10 bases. Germline V lookup: CDR1 KGHDR, CDR2 SFDVKD. CDR3 length: 11 amino acids. Written as DNA, the CDR3 is TGTGCCACCACCGCGCGGGGCGAGCAGTACTTC. Translation gives CATTARGEQYF.

The rearrangement joins TRBV18 to TRBJ1-2, with 7 bases fitting TRBD1. The CDR3 covers 17 residues. Germline loops: CDR1 KGHSH, CDR2 LQKENI. Unmatched junction bases numbered 13, after V lost 2 bases and J lost 4 bases. The CDR3 DNA sequence: TGTGCCAGCTCACCAGGGACAGCCGATCCCTCGATCTATGGCTACACCTTC. It encodes CASSPGTADPSIYGYTF. Looking up the rest from reference TRBV18 and TRBJ1-2 gives the full variable domain: NAGVMQNPRHLVRRRGQEARLRCSPMKGHSHVYWYRQLPEEGLKFMVYLQKENIIDESGMPKERFSAEFPKEGPSILRIQQVVRGDSAAYFCASSPGTADPSIYGYTFGSGTRLTVV.

In DNA form, the CDR3 reads TGTGCCAGCAGCTCGAGGATCGGCGGTGTAGAGACCCAGTACTTC. Protein sequence: CASSSRIGGVETQYF. This chain joins TRBV7-2 and TRBJ2-5; D gene uncertain. The CDR3 sequence is 15 residues long. The germline V gene has CDR1 SGHTA and CDR2 FQGNSA. V lost 4 bases and J lost 4, with 16 bases in between.

The chain carries TRBV6-2 or TRBV6-3 and TRBJ2-2; TRBD1 aligns across 7 bases. The CDR3 covers 15 residues. V shed 5 bases and J 4 bases; nucleotides not matched to a gene: 7. Germline loops: CDR1 MNHEY, CDR2 SVGEGT. CDR3 coding DNA: TGTGCCAGCAGTCCCGACAGGGTTGGCACCGGGGAGCTGTTTTTT. It is translated as CASSPDRVGTGELFF.

This chain links TRBV7-2 with TRBJ2-1, with TRBD2 matching 11 bases. There are 15 residues in the CDR3. Germline V gives CDR1 SGHTA, CDR2 FQGNSA. Losses at the gene ends were 4 bases for V and 8 bases for J; bases not matched to a gene: 7. CDR3 in amino acids: CASSSGLAAPYEQFF. The CDR3 DNA reads TGTGCCAGCAGCTCGGGACTAGCGGCACCGTATGAGCAGTTCTTC.

This sequence joins TRBV7-9 and TRBJ2-3; no firm D call. In germline, CDR1 is SEHNR, CDR2 FQNEAQ (reference sequence). Trimming took 10 bases from V and 6 from J, leaving 11 bases between them. The CDR3 runs 11 residues. The CDR3 DNA reads as TGTGCCATTTCGGTAGCCGATACGCAGTATTTT. Its translation: CAISVADTQYF.

The genes are TRBV5-1 and TRBJ2-1; TRBD1 agrees at 7 bases. The CDR3 consists of 15 residues. Trimming cost V 7 bases and J 3 bases; bases outside gene matches: 10. Germline V gives CDR1 SGHRS, CDR2 YFSETQ. The CDR3, as DNA: TGCGCCAGCCGCGAGGGGCAGGGGGACTACAATGAGCAGTTCTTC. Protein: CASREGQGDYNEQFF.

The CDR3 nucleotides are TGTGCCAGTAGTATCACAGGGGTCGGCGGGAGCAATCAGCCCCAGCATTTT. Translated: CASSITGVGGSNQPQHF. The rearrangement links TRBV19 to TRBJ1-5, with TRBD1 identical over 7 bases. Germline values: CDR1 LNHDA, CDR2 SQIVND (reference sequence). The CDR3 spans 17 residues. Trimming cost V 3 bases and J 1 base; bases outside gene matches: 9.

The chain uses TRBV2 and TRBJ2-2, with 8 bases lining up with TRBD2. Unmatched junction bases numbered 10, after V lost 6 bases and J lost 4 bases. From germline, CDR1 is SNHLY and CDR2 FYNNEI. The CDR3 is made up of 16 amino acids. In DNA form, the CDR3 reads TGTGCCAGCAGACACTCCGGGACTAGAGGCACCGGGGAGCTGTTTTTT. This translates into CASRHSGTRGTGELFF.

This clone has only one observation. CDR3 sequence reads: CASSLGDSGFYEQYF. The CDR3 nucleotides read TGTGCCAGCAGCTTGGGGGACTCAGGGTTCTACGAGCAGTACTTC. The V gene is TRBV5-6, the J gene TRBJ2-7; tentative D call: TRBD2 (6 bases). This CDR3 comprises 15 residues. V lost 0 bases to trimming and J lost 3 bases, with 13 bases between them. CDR1 is SGHDT and CDR2 is YYEEEE in the germline V gene.

J is TRBJ1-1 and V is TRBV10-1; 10 bases align to TRBD1. V dropped 5 bases and J dropped 4; count of bases not matched to a gene: 4. The CDR3 loop spans 14 amino acids. Germline assignment: CDR1 WNHNN and CDR2 SYGVQD (reference sequence). The DNA for the CDR3 is TGCGCCAGCAGTCCGGACAGGGGGGCCACTGAAGCTTTCTTT. It specifies CASSPDRGATEAFF.

The chain combines TRBV19 with TRBJ2-6, with D perhaps matching TRBD2 (6 bases). This CDR3 spans 13 amino acids. V was trimmed by 8 bases and J by 2 bases, leaving 7 bases between them. Germline V gene lookup returns CDR1 LNHDA and CDR2 SQIVND (reference sequence). CDR3 in amino acids: CASGGTGANVLTF. CDR3 DNA sequence: TGTGCCAGTGGGGGGACTGGGGCCAACGTCCTGACTTTC.

This chain joins TRBV5-8 and TRBJ2-3; TRBD1 agrees at 7 bases. The CDR3 spans 14 residues. The V gene's germline CDR1 is SGHTS and CDR2 YDEGEE. J was trimmed by 3 bases and V by 2 bases; bases with no gene match: 3. The CDR3 region has the DNA TGTGCCAGCAGCTTCCAGGGGGATACAGATACGCAGTATTTT. Amino acids: CASSFQGDTDTQYF.

J is TRBJ1-4 and V is TRBV5-1; D gene uncertain. The V end lost 4 bases, the J end lost 3 bases, and 16 bases lay between the germline ends. CDR3 length equals 16 residues. Germline loops: CDR1 SGHRS, CDR2 YFSETQ. The CDR3 region is CASSTGSRSSNEKLFF. Here the CDR3 DNA reads TGCGCCAGCAGCACCGGTAGTAGGAGCTCTAATGAAAAACTGTTTTTT.

The chain recombines TRBV7-9 with TRBJ1-2, with 7 nucleotides matching TRBD1. Germline loops: CDR1 SEHNR, CDR2 FQNEAQ (reference sequence). Trimming removed 5 bases from V and 4 bases from J; junction bases left unmatched: 19. The CDR3 sequence is 18 residues long. The DNA for the CDR3 is TGTGCCAGCAGCACAGACCTCCGAAGGGGACAGAGTCTCTATGGCTACACCTTC. Residues: CASSTDLRRGQSLYGYTF.

V gene TRBV5-1 combines with J gene TRBJ1-3; TRBD1 agrees at 7 bases. Germline V CDR1 and CDR2: SGHRS, YFSETQ. This CDR3 has 17 amino acids. Trimming took 3 bases from V and 0 from J; bases not matched to a gene: 9. The DNA of the CDR3 is TGCGCCAGCAGCTGGGGGGTCGGACAGGTCTCTGGAAACACCATATATTTT. As protein: CASSWGVGQVSGNTIYF.

The chain recombines TRBV9 with TRBJ2-2; D gene uncertain. V shed 0 bases and J shed 2 bases, with 5 bases lying between them. CDR1 and CDR2 (germline): SGDLS, YYNGEE. This CDR3 is 14 amino acids long. CDR3 coding DNA: TGTGCCAGCAGCGTAGACATAAACACCGGGGAGCTGTTTTTT. As protein: CASSVDINTGELFF.

This rearrangement joins TRBV6-5 to TRBJ1-1; D ambiguous. CDR3 length: 13 residues. The V end was cut by 6 bases, the J end by 2 bases, with 10 bases between. Per the germline V gene, CDR1 is MNHEY and CDR2 is SVGAGI. CDR3 amino acids: CASSPPGNTEAFF. The CDR3 DNA reads TGTGCCAGCAGCCCACCGGGTAACACTGAAGCTTTCTTT.

The chain has TRBV18 and TRBJ2-1, with 8 bases matching TRBD2. The V and J ends lost 2 bases and 6 bases, in that order; junction bases with no gene match: 15. Germline loops: CDR1 KGHSH, CDR2 LQKENI. The CDR3 is 18 residues long. CDR3 region: CASSPTLLPGGGGNEQFF. CDR3 nucleotides: TGTGCCAGCTCACCAACTTTACTACCCGGGGGGGGAGGCAATGAGCAGTTCTTC. The full variable domain, with the rest looked up from reference TRBV18 and TRBJ2-1, is NAGVMQNPRHLVRRRGQEARLRCSPMKGHSHVYWYRQLPEEGLKFMVYLQKENIIDESGMPKERFSAEFPKEGPSILRIQQVVRGDSAAYFCASSPTLLPGGGGNEQFFGPGTRLTVL.

This clone is a singleton in its sample. This chain links TRBV3-1 (or the pseudogene TRBV3-2) with TRBJ2-1, with a possible D match to TRBD2 (6 bases). Trimming shortened V by 0 bases and J by 3 bases, and 12 bases separated the two germline ends. The CDR3 is made up of 16 amino acids. The germline V gene encodes CDR1 LGHDT and CDR2 YNNKEL (reference sequence). CDR3 residues: CASSQERTGVYNEQFF. In nucleotides, the CDR3 is TGTGCCAGCAGCCAAGAACGAACGGGGGTCTACAATGAGCAGTTCTTC.

The gene calls are TRBV5-8 and TRBJ1-4; D remains ambiguous. CDR1 and CDR2 (germline): SGHTS, YDEGEE. Trimming removed 2 bases at V and 2 bases at J, with 10 bases between. The CDR3 consists of 15 residues. DNA of the CDR3: TGTGCCAGCAGCTTTGGTAAAGAGACTAATGAAAAACTGTTTTTT. It translates to CASSFGKETNEKLFF.